The next 18 T cell receptor beta chains were all read from a single sample in a study of preoperative IRX-2 immunotherapy in early breast cancer. Treatment meaning: preoperative locoregional IRX-2 cytokine immunotherapy. Some clones are missing from TCRdb's copy, which holds only in-frame ones; the method was immunoSEQ multiplex PCR. The table shows under 50,000 clones, with around 82% occurring only once. The source material was lymph node tissue, sampled after IRX-2 immunotherapy. These receptor sequences come from a human donor with breast cancer.

This clone appeared a single time. The chain has TRBV6-8 and TRBJ1-1; D is possibly TRBD1 (6 bases). The CDR3 runs 14 residues. The V end was cut by 6 bases, the J end by 1 base, with 12 bases between. CDR1 and CDR2 (germline): MNHGY, SAAAGT. CDR3 sequence reads: CASRLQGGNTEAFF. The CDR3 coding sequence is TGTGCCAGCAGGCTACAGGGCGGGAACACTGAAGCTTTCTTT.

The chain recombines TRBV11-3 with TRBJ2-3; 11 bases are a match to TRBD2. CDR1 and CDR2 from the germline V gene are SGHNT and YENEEA. CDR3 length equals 18 residues. The V segment lost 5 bases and the J segment 0 bases; nucleotides outside the gene matches: 10. The CDR3 bases are TGTGCCAGCAGCGTCACTCTAGCGGGGGGCCTAAGCACAGATACGCAGTATTTT. It yields the protein CASSVTLAGGLSTDTQYF.

This sequence joins TRBV15 and TRBJ2-1; 7 bases align to TRBD2. CDR3 size: 19 residues. CDR1 is LNHNV, CDR2 YYDKDF, per germline (reference sequence). V shed 1 base and J 0 bases; nucleotides not matched to a gene: 12. CDR3: CATSRGPSGTISSYNEQFF. CDR3 DNA sequence: TGTGCCACCAGCAGAGGCCCTAGCGGAACAATCAGCTCCTACAATGAGCAGTTCTTC. Full variable domain (outside the CDR3, taken from reference TRBV15 and TRBJ2-1): DAMVIQNPRYQVTQFGKPVTLSCSQTLNHNVMYWYQQKSSQAPKLLFHYYDKDFNNEADTPDNFQSRRPNTSFCFLDIRSPGLGDTAMYLCATSRGPSGTISSYNEQFFGPGTRLTVL.

The chain employs TRBV11-3 and TRBJ1-2; TRBD1 matches at 8 bases. The CDR3 consists of 15 residues. The germline V gene encodes CDR1 SGHNT and CDR2 YENEEA. J lost 8 bases, V lost 5 bases, and 13 bases had no gene match. In DNA, the CDR3 is TGTGCCAGCAGCCCCTACTTGACAGGGGAGATGGGCTACACCTTC. Protein product: CASSPYLTGEMGYTF.

The CDR3 coding sequence is TGCGCCAGCAGCTTGTCTCCAGGGGAAAAGGGTGGCTACACCTTC. It yields the protein CASSLSPGEKGGYTF. The chain employs TRBV5-1 and TRBJ1-2, with D tentatively TRBD1 (6 bases). CDR1 SGHRS and CDR2 YFSETQ come from the germline V gene. The CDR3 sequence is 15 residues long. Trimming pared 1 base from V and 7 bases from J, leaving 17 bases between.

The chain carries TRBV19 and TRBJ2-5; D is uncertain. V lost 6 bases and J 5 bases, leaving 13 bases between the germline ends. Germline CDR1 reads LNHDA; CDR2 reads SQIVND (reference sequence). The CDR3 consists of 13 residues. CDR3 residues: CASRPRVRETQYF. CDR3 nucleotide sequence: TGTGCCAGTAGACCTAGGGTGCGGGAGACCCAGTACTTC. Full variable domain (missing parts from reference TRBV19 and TRBJ2-5): DGGITQSPKYLFRKEGQNVTLSCEQNLNHDAMYWYRQDPGQGLRLIYYSQIVNDFQKGDIAEGYSVSREKKESFPLTVTSAQKNPTAFYLCASRPRVRETQYFGPGTRLLVL.

The chain joins TRBV6-8 to TRBJ2-1, with 11 bases matching TRBD2. The ends lost 6 bases at V and 7 bases at J; junction bases unmatched: 5. Germline V CDR1 and CDR2: MNHGY, SAAAGT. The CDR3 consists of 14 residues. The CDR3 loop is CASRRLAGRNEQFF. Here the CDR3 DNA reads TGTGCCAGCAGGCGACTAGCGGGGAGGAATGAGCAGTTCTTC.

The chain joins TRBV2 to TRBJ1-3, with unresolved D. V was pared by 4 bases and J by 2 bases, with 9 bases between. Germline CDR1 and CDR2: SNHLY and FYNNEI. The CDR3 contains 14 residues. CDR3 in DNA: TGTGCCAGCAGTGCTCGGGGAACTGGAAACACCATATATTTT. It encodes CASSARGTGNTIYF.

The CDR3 DNA is TGTGCCTGGACCCCGGATGCGGGCGGGTTAGGCTACACCTTC. The encoded protein is CAWTPDAGGLGYTF. This sequence joins TRBV30 and TRBJ1-2; D uncertain. CDR1 and CDR2 from the germline V gene are GTSNPN and SVGIG (reference sequence). This CDR3 region has 14 residues. Trimming left V 4 bases short and J 8 bases short, with 20 bases between.

This chain connects TRBV5-1 to TRBJ2-1, with 13 bases matching TRBD2. V shed 1 base, J shed 12 bases, and the junction held 4 bases outside the gene matches. CDR1 SGHRS and CDR2 YFSETQ come from the germline V gene. CDR3 size: 14 residues. CDR3 protein: CASSLTSGGAWQFF. As DNA, the CDR3 is TGCGCCAGCAGCTTGACTAGCGGGGGGGCCTGGCAGTTCTTC.

To note about this clone: Sequence at one end of the junction differs from germline and may be a read error. The chain carries TRBV28 and TRBJ2-2; 7 bases map to TRBD2. This CDR3 region has 12 residues. Germline loops: CDR1 MDHEN, CDR2 SYDVKM. CDR3 sequence reads: CASRLATGELFF. CDR3 DNA: TGTGCCAGCAGACTAGCGACCGGGGAGTTGTTTTTT.

The V gene is TRBV14, the J gene TRBJ1-6; no reliable D call. There are 16 residues in the CDR3. V was shortened by 1 base and J by 7 bases, with 14 bases between the two germline ends. Germline-derived CDR1 and CDR2 are SGHDN and FVKESK. Here the CDR3 DNA reads TGTGCCAGCAGCCAAGGCCCGAACAGACCAAATTCACCCCTCCACTTT. Amino acid sequence: CASSQGPNRPNSPLHF.

The chain recombines TRBV28 with TRBJ1-2; no reliable D call. Germline CDR1 and CDR2: MDHEN and SYDVKM. Deletions cut 5 bases from V and 4 bases from J, with 11 bases between. This CDR3 spans 13 amino acids. The CDR3 region has the DNA TGTGCCAGCAGTCCGCCCGTTCCCTATGGCTACACCTTC. It codes for CASSPPVPYGYTF.

The J gene is TRBJ1-5, the V gene TRBV28, with D uncertain. Trimming pared 3 bases from V and 6 bases from J, leaving 12 bases between. The V gene's germline CDR1 is MDHEN and CDR2 SYDVKM. This CDR3 comprises 14 residues. For the CDR3, the DNA is TGTGCCAGCAGTTTTCCGGGGTTAAGTCAGCCCCAGCATTTT. As protein: CASSFPGLSQPQHF.

The chain is built from TRBV11-3 and TRBJ2-6; possible D gene TRBD2, 5 bases. V lost 5 bases to trimming and J lost 0 bases, with 14 bases between them. The CDR3 consists of 17 residues. Germline loops: CDR1 SGHNT, CDR2 YENEEA. The CDR3 protein is CASSRRGRDSGANVLTF. The CDR3 nucleotides read TGTGCCAGCAGCCGTCGGGGAAGGGACTCTGGGGCCAACGTCCTGACTTTC.

The rearrangement joins TRBV28 to TRBJ2-2; 9 bases are a match to TRBD1. The CDR3 contains 15 residues. The ends lost 4 bases at V and 8 bases at J; junction bases unmatched: 8. Germline V gene lookup returns CDR1 MDHEN and CDR2 SYDVKM. The CDR3 reads CASSYDTGGSGELFF. CDR3 in DNA: TGTGCCAGCAGTTATGATACAGGGGGCTCGGGGGAGCTGTTTTTT.

Turning to this clone: An end of the junction does not agree with germline; a read error may underlie this. V gene TRBV11-3 combines with J gene TRBJ1-2; the match to TRBD1 covers 7 bases. Germline lookup yields CDR1 SGHNT and CDR2 YENEEA. The CDR3 loop spans 14 amino acids. The CDR3 spells CASSLYRGLYGYTF. The DNA of the CDR3 is TGTGCCAGCAGCTTGTACAGGGGTTTATATGGGTACACCTTC.

The table lists this clone with a count of one. This chain connects TRBV5-1 to TRBJ1-1, with D unclear. The CDR3 has 14 residues. V lost 6 bases, J lost 1 base, and 13 bases lay in between. Germline V gene lookup returns CDR1 SGHRS and CDR2 YFSETQ. The CDR3, as DNA: TGCGCCAGCAAAATCGAATTCTCGAACACTGAAGCTTTCTTT. This sequence encodes CASKIEFSNTEAFF.